These 23 T cell receptor beta chains originate from one sample sequenced in a study of a mutant IDH1 vaccine in newly diagnosed glioma. Profiling relied on immunoSEQ multiplex PCR, and the TCRdb table lists in-frame clones only, not all of them. The table includes approximately 60,000 clones, over 80% detected once. Which antigens these TCRs recognize remains unknown. Time point reported: week 5, during vaccination. The content of each vaccine dose was 300 ug of mutant IDH1 20-mer peptide, and topical imiquimod accompanied it. The sequences come from PBMCs, collected from a glioma patient whose treatment included an IDH1 peptide vaccine. Receptors were obtained from a woman aged 40 to 50 with glioma.

V gene TRBV19 combines with J gene TRBJ2-7; 7 bases are shared with TRBD2. V trimming: 5 bases; J trimming: 4 bases; junction bases outside the gene matches: 8. CDR1 and CDR2 (germline): LNHDA, SQIVND (reference sequence). The CDR3 loop spans 14 amino acids. CDR3 DNA sequence: TGTGCCAGTAGTGAGCGGGGCTTATCGTACGAGCAGTACTTC. Translating gives CASSERGLSYEQYF.

This sequence joins TRBV5-1 and TRBJ2-7; D is perhaps TRBD1 or TRBD2 (5 bases each). V lost 4 bases, J lost 1 base, and 15 bases lay in between. Germline loops: CDR1 SGHRS, CDR2 YFSETQ. The CDR3 consists of 15 residues. The CDR3 region is CASSPRDALSYEQYF. The CDR3 bases are TGCGCCAGCAGCCCCCGGGACGCACTGTCCTACGAGCAGTACTTC.

The rearrangement uses TRBV4-1 and TRBJ1-2, with 9 positions matching TRBD1. This CDR3 comprises 15 residues. The V segment lost 1 base and the J segment 8 bases; nucleotides outside the gene matches: 8. CDR1 and CDR2 from the germline V gene are MGHRA and YSYEKL. The CDR3 is CASSQVADRGVGYTF. CDR3 in DNA: TGCGCCAGCAGCCAAGTAGCGGACAGGGGTGTCGGCTACACCTTC.

The chain has TRBV27 and TRBJ2-7; 7 bases fit TRBD1. Trimming at V came to 6 bases and at J to 4 bases, leaving 12 bases not matched to a gene. Germline CDR1 reads MNHEY; CDR2 reads SMNVEV (reference sequence). The length of the CDR3 is 15 residues. The CDR3 loop reads CASRNTGVPPYEQYF. CDR3 coding DNA: TGTGCCAGCAGGAACACAGGGGTCCCCCCTTACGAGCAGTACTTC.

The rearrangement links TRBV2 to TRBJ2-2; 9 bases agree with TRBD2. Per the germline V gene, CDR1 is SNHLY and CDR2 is FYNNEI. The V gene end was trimmed by 5 bases and the J gene end by 4 bases; junction bases not matched to a gene: 5. The CDR3 runs 15 residues. This CDR3 is CASSTRGGGTGELFF. The CDR3 region has the DNA TGTGCCAGCAGTACGCGGGGGGGTGGCACCGGGGAGCTGTTTTTT.

The gene calls are TRBV10-3 and TRBJ1-5, with 10 bases identical to TRBD1. The germline V gene has CDR1 ENHRY and CDR2 SYGVKD. J lost 5 bases, V lost 2 bases, and 3 bases had no gene match. This CDR3 is built from 15 residues. CDR3 region: CAISEGQGGYQPQHF. CDR3 DNA: TGTGCCATCAGTGAGGGACAGGGGGGCTATCAGCCCCAGCATTTT.

This clone appeared once. The rearrangement joins TRBV23-1 to TRBJ2-7; D not resolved. TRBV23-1 is recorded as an ORF, its role being uncertain. The CDR3 extends over 14 amino acids. V gave up 1 base and J gave up 2 bases, with 9 bases separating them. The CDR3 sequence is CASSQYDQAYEQYF. DNA of the CDR3: TGCGCCAGCAGTCAATATGATCAGGCCTACGAGCAGTACTTC.

This sequence joins TRBV19 and TRBJ1-3, with 7 bases that match TRBD1. Germline V gives CDR1 LNHDA, CDR2 SQIVND (reference sequence). The CDR3 is 14 amino acids. The V gene end was trimmed by 5 bases and the J gene end by 2 bases; junction bases not matched to a gene: 3. DNA of the CDR3: TGTGCCAGTAGTGTTACAGGGGCTGGAAACACCATATATTTT. Its translation: CASSVTGAGNTIYF.

This chain uses TRBV7-2 with TRBJ1-3; D ambiguous. Per the germline V gene, CDR1 is SGHTA and CDR2 is FQGNSA. V lost 1 base and J lost 0, with 4 bases in between. The CDR3 extends over 14 amino acids. The CDR3 here is CASSLGGSGNTIYF. The CDR3 nucleotides read TGTGCCAGCAGCTTAGGGGGCTCTGGAAACACCATATATTTT.

The chain couples TRBV7-2 to TRBJ1-2; 9 positions agree with TRBD1. Germline V gene lookup returns CDR1 SGHTA and CDR2 FQGNSA. There are 13 residues in the CDR3. V gave up 4 bases and J gave up 8 bases; unmatched junction bases: 5. This CDR3 is CASSYRQGDGYTF. CDR3 DNA: TGTGCCAGCAGCTACAGACAGGGGGACGGCTACACCTTC.

This chain links TRBV2 with TRBJ2-5; 11 bases are a match to TRBD1. The CDR3 is 13 residues long. Germline V gene lookup returns CDR1 SNHLY and CDR2 FYNNEI. Unmatched junction bases numbered 5, after V lost 9 bases and J lost 5 bases. The CDR3 here is CARGQGAAETQYF. The CDR3 coding sequence is TGTGCCAGAGGACAGGGGGCCGCGGAGACCCAGTACTTC.

The gene calls are TRBV21-1 and TRBJ2-7; TRBD2 is taken as the D call from the table, unchecked against the DNA. TRBV21-1 is a pseudogene segment. CDR3 length equals 15 residues. CDR3 sequence reads: CASSISGTTSYEQYF. The CDR3 DNA reads as TGTGCCAGCAGCATCTCCGGGACTACCTCCTACGAGCAGTACTTC.

The rearrangement joins TRBV5-6 to TRBJ2-7; 9 bases align to TRBD1. J lost 3 bases, V lost 2 bases, and 3 bases had no gene match. The CDR3 sequence is 14 residues long. Looked up from germline, CDR1 is SGHDT and CDR2 is YYEEEE. CDR3 region: CASSFMDRGYEQYF. The DNA for the CDR3 is TGTGCCAGCAGCTTTATGGACAGGGGCTACGAGCAGTACTTC.

J is TRBJ1-5 and V is TRBV28, with 8 positions matching TRBD1. This CDR3 has 15 residues. Per the germline V gene, CDR1 is MDHEN and CDR2 is SYDVKM. V lost 5 bases, J lost 4 bases, and 7 bases stayed unmatched. CDR3 protein: CASSRTGSRNQPQHF. CDR3 bases: TGTGCCAGCAGTCGGACAGGGTCTCGGAATCAGCCCCAGCATTTT.

The rearrangement uses TRBV7-7 and TRBJ2-5, with D hard to call. CDR1 SSHAT and CDR2 FNYEAQ come from the germline V gene (reference sequence). This CDR3 has 11 residues. The CDR3 loop is CASGEGETQYF. Here the CDR3 DNA reads TGTGCTTCGGGCGAAGGAGAGACCCAGTACTTC.

The gene calls are TRBV10-3 and TRBJ2-5; D uncertain. The CDR3 is 14 residues long. V was clipped by 0 bases and J by 1 base, with 6 bases between them. CDR1 ENHRY and CDR2 SYGVKD come from the germline V gene. CDR3 coding DNA: TGTGCCATCAGTGAGTCTTCGCTCCAAGAGACCCAGTACTTC. This encodes CAISESSLQETQYF.

The CDR3, as DNA: TGTGCCAGCATGCGGACGAACTCCTACGAGCAGTACTTC. This gives the protein CASMRTNSYEQYF. The chain carries TRBV6-5 and TRBJ2-7; D unclear. V lost 7 bases to trimming and J lost 0 bases, with 10 bases between them. The CDR3 has 13 residues. Germline CDR1 reads MNHEY; CDR2 reads SVGAGI.

The V call is TRBV9, the J call TRBJ2-5; weak D call: TRBD1 (7 bases). There are 15 residues in the CDR3. The germline gives CDR1 SGDLS, CDR2 YYNGEE. The V gene lost 4 bases and the J gene lost 5 bases, with 18 bases spanning the gap. In nucleotides, the CDR3 is TGTGCCAGCAGCACTAGCCCTGGGACAGCCGAGACCCAGTACTTC. It codes for CASSTSPGTAETQYF. Variable domain in full (rest from reference TRBV9 and TRBJ2-5): DSGVTQTPKHLITATGQRVTLRCSPRSGDLSVYWYQQSLDQGLQFLIQYYNGEERAKGNILERFSAQQFPDLHSELNLSSLELGDSALYFCASSTSPGTAETQYFGPGTRLLVL.

The chain carries TRBV28 and TRBJ2-1; a possible D gene is TRBD2 (6 bases). Trimming shortened V by 3 bases and J by 7 bases, and 16 bases separated the two germline ends. The length of the CDR3 is 15 residues. Germline V CDR1 and CDR2: MDHEN, SYDVKM. CDR3 nucleotides: TGTGCCAGCAGTTTTCTCTCGGGAGTTAGGAATGAGCAGTTCTTC. It is translated as CASSFLSGVRNEQFF.

The chain employs TRBV6-5 and TRBJ1-1; no clear D gene. V was cut by 6 bases and J by 1 base, with 12 bases left in between. The CDR3 consists of 14 residues. Per germline, CDR1 MNHEY and CDR2 SVGAGI. CDR3 sequence (DNA): TGTGCCAGCAGGTCGTGGCAGGCGAACACTGAAGCTTTCTTT. Amino acid sequence: CASRSWQANTEAFF.

The chain is built from TRBV5-4 and TRBJ1-2, with TRBD1 matching over 7 bases. CDR3 length: 14 amino acids. Germline CDR1 is SGHNT and CDR2 is YYREEE (reference sequence). V lost 4 bases, J lost 8 bases, and 11 bases stayed unmatched. The CDR3 bases are TGTGCCAGCAGCGTGGGACAGATACTGGGCGGCTACACCTTC. It codes for CASSVGQILGGYTF.

The chain recombines TRBV4-3 with TRBJ2-7; 10 nucleotides agree with TRBD1. Germline V gene sequence: CDR1 LGHNA, CDR2 YSLEER. This CDR3 has 15 amino acids. V trimming: 5 bases; J trimming: 3 bases; junction bases outside the gene matches: 7. For the CDR3, the DNA is TGCGCCAGCAGCGAAAGGACAGGGGGTAACTACGAGCAGTACTTC. Protein sequence: CASSERTGGNYEQYF.

This clone has only a few counts. The junction and the germline gene differ at one end; a read error may be behind it. This sequence joins TRBV6-1 and TRBJ1-1; D is possibly TRBD1 (6 bases). The CDR3 is 15 amino acids. From germline, CDR1 is MNHNS and CDR2 SASEGT. CDR3 nucleotide sequence: TGTGCCAGCGGTGAAGAATACAGGGCCGGCACTGAAGCTTTCTTT. Its protein is CASGEEYRAGTEAFF.